The 13 T cell receptor beta chains listed next were all sequenced from one sample in a study of graft-versus-host responses after intestinal transplantation. These receptors have no identified antigens. Here immunoSEQ multiplex PCR was the method, and the copy in TCRdb shows in-frame clones only, minus some. The data show about 120,000 clones, with 90% seen just once and about 0.18% held by the top ten. Material: unstimulated CD4+ T cells sorted from spleen or lymph node cells, obtained before intestinal transplant. The receptors come from a human donor who received an intestinal transplant.

This clone was seen only once. The V and J genes are TRBV6-6 and TRBJ1-5, with D perhaps TRBD1 (6 bases). Trimming took 6 bases from V and 6 from J, leaving 18 bases between them. Germline V gene lookup returns CDR1 MNHNY and CDR2 SVGAGI (reference sequence). This CDR3 contains 15 residues. The CDR3 is CASRRKGGGSQPQHF. The CDR3 nucleotides read TGTGCCAGCAGAAGGAAAGGGGGGGGGAGTCAGCCCCAGCATTTT.

This sequence joins TRBV7-2 and TRBJ1-5, with unresolved D. Trimming took 3 bases from V and 4 from J, leaving 4 bases between them. The CDR3 is 12 amino acids. Germline values: CDR1 SGHTA, CDR2 FQGNSA. The CDR3, as DNA: TGTGCCAGCAGCTTCCCAAATCAGCCCCAGCATTTT. Its protein product is CASSFPNQPQHF.

For the CDR3, the DNA is TGTGCCAGTAGTATCCGGGACAGGGGCGGTTACGAGCAGTACTTC. Translating it yields CASSIRDRGGYEQYF. The rearrangement uses TRBV19 and TRBJ2-7; 10 bases fit TRBD1. Trimming removed 3 bases from V and 4 bases from J; junction bases left unmatched: 6. This CDR3 has 15 amino acids. In germline, CDR1 is LNHDA, CDR2 SQIVND (reference sequence).

This clone appeared once. The chain is built from TRBV5-1 and TRBJ1-3, with D possibly matching TRBD1 (5 bases). Trimming cost V 7 bases and J 0 bases, with 11 bases left between them. Germline CDR1 is SGHRS and CDR2 is YFSETQ. The CDR3 loop spans 14 amino acids. CDR3 in amino acids: CASSGLPSGNTIYF. For the CDR3, the DNA is TGCGCCAGCTCGGGACTTCCCTCTGGAAACACCATATATTTT. The full variable domain, rest sourced from reference TRBV5-1 and TRBJ1-3, is KAGVTQTPRYLIKTRGQQVTLSCSPISGHRSVSWYQQTPGQGLQFLFEYFSETQRNKGNFPGRFSGRQFSNSRSEMNVSTLELGDSALYLCASSGLPSGNTIYFGEGSWLTVV.

The CDR3 reads CASSIRQGSKNIQYF. The CDR3 DNA reads TGTGCCAGCAGTATCCGACAGGGGAGCAAAAACATTCAGTACTTC. The chain is built from TRBV6-1 and TRBJ2-4; TRBD1 agrees at 8 bases. The CDR3 runs to 15 residues. The germline V gene encodes CDR1 MNHNS and CDR2 SASEGT. V was clipped by 5 bases and J by 3 bases; unmatched bases: 6.

The chain uses TRBV7-9 and TRBJ1-5, with 7 bases lining up with TRBD1. Per germline, CDR1 SEHNR and CDR2 FQNEAQ (reference sequence). V was clipped by 5 bases and J by 0 bases; unmatched bases: 10. The CDR3 totals 17 residues. The CDR3 loop reads CASSPGRDSYSNQPQHF. The CDR3 region has the DNA TGTGCCAGCAGCCCCGGGAGGGACAGTTATAGCAATCAGCCCCAGCATTTT.

The gene calls are TRBV5-6 and TRBJ2-5; D unresolved. V lost 0 bases and J 4 bases, leaving 13 bases between the germline ends. Germline V CDR1 and CDR2: SGHDT, YYEEEE. The CDR3 is 15 residues long. CDR3: CASSLGGPPGETQYF. The CDR3 DNA reads as TGTGCCAGCAGCTTGGGCGGTCCACCGGGAGAGACCCAGTACTTC.

The V gene is TRBV7-2, the J gene TRBJ2-5, with a weak D call TRBD2 (6 bases). The ends were cut back, 4 bases at V and 0 bases at J, with 9 bases in the middle. The germline V gene encodes CDR1 SGHTA and CDR2 FQGNSA. The CDR3 sequence is 14 residues long. CDR3 protein: CASSWSGYQETQYF. For the CDR3, the DNA is TGTGCCAGCAGCTGGAGCGGGTACCAAGAGACCCAGTACTTC.

This chain links TRBV7-2 with TRBJ2-5; D is perhaps TRBD1 (5 bases). Trimming left V 1 base short and J 2 bases short, with 11 bases between. The CDR3 has 15 amino acids. Per the germline V gene, CDR1 is SGHTA and CDR2 is FQGNSA. CDR3 coding DNA: TGTGCCAGCAGCTTAGGGAGTAAGGGGCAAGAGACCCAGTACTTC. Amino acids: CASSLGSKGQETQYF.

The J gene is TRBJ1-1, the V gene TRBV21-1; no check of the table's D call, TRBD1, against the DNA was made. TRBV21-1 is given as a pseudogene. This CDR3 spans 15 amino acids. CDR3 loop: CASSNITGSNTEAFF. The CDR3 DNA reads as TGTGCCAGCAGCAATATTACAGGGTCGAACACTGAAGCTTTCTTT.

This chain links TRBV2 with TRBJ2-1, with D perhaps TRBD2 (6 bases). Germline values: CDR1 SNHLY, CDR2 FYNNEI. The CDR3 length is 13 residues. The V gene lost 0 bases and the J gene lost 7 bases, with 7 bases spanning the gap. In nucleotides, the CDR3 is TGTGCCAGCAGTGAAGCGGAGGGGAATGAGCAGTTCTTC. Translation: CASSEAEGNEQFF.

This chain connects TRBV5-1 to TRBJ1-1, with TRBD1 as a possible D gene (5 bases). The germline V gene encodes CDR1 SGHRS and CDR2 YFSETQ. The CDR3 consists of 13 residues. V was clipped by 5 bases and J by 7 bases, with 15 bases between them. DNA of the CDR3: TGCGCCAGCAGTTTTCCCTCGCAGGGTGAAGCTTTCTTT. Encoded protein: CASSFPSQGEAFF.

This chain joins TRBV6-6 and TRBJ1-1; the match to TRBD1 covers 7 bases. CDR3 length: 16 amino acids. Germline loops: CDR1 MNHNY, CDR2 SVGAGI (reference sequence). J gave up 1 base and V 6 bases, and 11 bases lay outside the gene matches. The CDR3 reads CASSPGQARGNTEAFF. Here the CDR3 DNA reads TGTGCCAGCAGCCCCGGACAGGCGAGAGGGAACACTGAAGCTTTCTTT.